This entry lists 20 T cell receptor beta chains sequenced from one sample in a study of cytomegalovirus exposure and HLA in healthy donors. Method: immunoSEQ multiplex PCR; TCRdb's copy keeps in-frame clones and lacks some. The data show some 240,000 clones, over 65% seen once. The sequencing input was PBMCs. The receptors derive from a woman under 30 in good health and CMV-seronegative.

The chain has TRBV7-2 and TRBJ1-2, with a tentative D call TRBD1 (6 bases). From germline, CDR1 is SGHTA and CDR2 FQGNSA. V dropped 5 bases and J dropped 7 bases, with 14 bases sitting between them. The length of the CDR3 is 13 residues. The CDR3 bases are TGTGCCAGCAGCCCTACAGGGACCGGTGGCTACACCTTC. Protein product: CASSPTGTGGYTF.

This rearrangement joins TRBV6-5 to TRBJ2-1; D unresolved. Germline V gene sequence: CDR1 MNHEY, CDR2 SVGAGI. Trimming pared 3 bases from V and 0 bases from J, leaving 9 bases between. CDR3 length: 15 amino acids. CDR3 sequence (DNA): TGTGCCAGCAGTTATGGGGTTAGCTCCTACAATGAGCAGTTCTTC. Amino acids: CASSYGVSSYNEQFF.

CDR3 amino acids: CASSLAGRPSGQYF. In nucleotides, the CDR3 is TGTGCCAGCAGCTTGGCCGGGAGGCCTTCTGGGCAGTACTTC. J is TRBJ2-7 and V is TRBV5-8; 7 nucleotides agree with TRBD2. Germline loops: CDR1 SGHTS, CDR2 YDEGEE. This CDR3 has 14 amino acids. V lost 0 bases to trimming and J lost 9 bases; unmatched junction nucleotides: 9.

The J gene is TRBJ1-1, the V gene TRBV4-1; D gene uncertain. Trimming cost V 0 bases and J 11 bases, with 22 bases left between them. CDR1 is MGHRA and CDR2 is YSYEKL in the germline V gene. The CDR3 length is 16 residues. For the CDR3, the DNA is TGCGCCAGCAGCCAAGATGGTCCGCCAGCCATCAGTGTGGCTTTCTTT. This encodes CASSQDGPPAISVAFF.

The chain employs TRBV2 and TRBJ2-7, with TRBD2 matching over 11 bases. The CDR3 extends over 18 amino acids. Germline CDR1 SNHLY, CDR2 FYNNEI. J gave up 2 bases and V 2 bases, and 11 bases lay outside the gene matches. The CDR3 protein is CASSEPTSGGTYPYEQYF. DNA for the CDR3: TGTGCCAGCAGTGAACCCACTAGCGGGGGAACCTATCCCTACGAGCAGTACTTC.

The chain links TRBV19 to TRBJ1-1; D is uncertain. V lost 5 bases to trimming and J lost 0 bases, with 4 bases between them. Germline V gene lookup returns CDR1 LNHDA and CDR2 SQIVND (reference sequence). This CDR3 has 12 amino acids. CDR3 nucleotides: TGTGCCAGTAGTGACATGAACACTGAAGCTTTCTTT. Translation: CASSDMNTEAFF.

The genes are TRBV29-1 and TRBJ1-2; D gene unclear. The V and J ends lost 5 bases and 1 base respectively, with 5 bases between them. This CDR3 region has 11 residues. Germline assignment: CDR1 SQVTM and CDR2 ANQGSEA. The CDR3 DNA reads TGCAGCGTTCGTTTTAACTATGGCTACACCTTC. Translated: CSVRFNYGYTF.

This chain uses TRBV5-1 with TRBJ2-7; possibly TRBD2 for D (5 bases). The CDR3 has 14 residues. In germline, CDR1 is SGHRS, CDR2 YFSETQ. V dropped 0 bases and J dropped 7 bases, with 14 bases sitting between them. The DNA of the CDR3 is TGCGCCAGCAGCTTGGAGGCAGGTTGGGAGGAGCAGTACTTC. Translated: CASSLEAGWEEQYF. The whole variable domain, remainder taken from reference TRBV5-1 and TRBJ2-7, is KAGVTQTPRYLIKTRGQQVTLSCSPISGHRSVSWYQQTPGQGLQFLFEYFSETQRNKGNFPGRFSGRQFSNSRSEMNVSTLELGDSALYLCASSLEAGWEEQYFGPGTRLTVT.

The V call is TRBV5-1, the J call TRBJ1-6; 8 nucleotides agree with TRBD1. This CDR3 has 15 amino acids. With V trimmed by 3 bases and J by 8 bases, 7 bases remained unmatched. Germline-derived CDR1 and CDR2 are SGHRS and YFSETQ. The CDR3 DNA reads as TGCGCCAGCAGCTCGGCGACAGGGGTGGATTCACCCCTCCACTTT. It yields the protein CASSSATGVDSPLHF.

This chain uses TRBV6-5 with TRBJ1-1, with 7 positions matching TRBD1. The CDR3 has 14 residues. The ends lost 6 bases at V and 1 base at J; junction bases unmatched: 5. The germline CDR1 and CDR2 sequences are MNHEY and SVGAGI. The chain's CDR3 is CASSRQGRNTEAFF. The CDR3 DNA follows: TGTGCCAGCAGCCGACAGGGTAGGAACACTGAAGCTTTCTTT.

This clone was detected a few times. The J gene is TRBJ2-7, the V gene TRBV28; 9 nucleotides align to TRBD2. The trim removed 4 bases at V and 1 base at J, leaving 8 bases unmatched. This CDR3 region has 16 residues. CDR1 MDHEN and CDR2 SYDVKM come from the germline V gene. The CDR3 DNA follows: TGTGCCAGCAGTTCCCTCACTAGCGGGCTTTCCTACGAGCAGTACTTC. This gives the protein CASSSLTSGLSYEQYF.

This clone was counted once. V gene TRBV11-1 combines with J gene TRBJ2-3; D gene ambiguous. The CDR3 consists of 13 residues. V shed 2 bases and J shed 2 bases, with 5 bases lying between them. Germline CDR1 reads SGHAT; CDR2 reads FQDESV (reference sequence). The CDR3 region has the DNA TGTGCCAGCAGCTTAAGGTCCACAGATACGCAGTATTTT. Translated: CASSLRSTDTQYF.

The chain employs TRBV6-6 and TRBJ1-1; maybe TRBD1 (5 bases). CDR1 is MNHNY and CDR2 is SVGAGI in the germline V gene (reference sequence). V dropped 2 bases and J dropped 1 base, with 8 bases sitting between them. There are 14 residues in the CDR3. CDR3: CASSYGATNTEAFF. The CDR3 bases are TGTGCCAGCAGTTACGGGGCGACGAACACTGAAGCTTTCTTT.

This chain joins TRBV12-5 and TRBJ2-1; TRBD1 agrees at 8 bases. Unmatched junction bases numbered 9, after V lost 7 bases and J lost 10 bases. Germline CDR1 and CDR2: LGHNT and FRNRAP. This CDR3 comprises 13 residues. CDR3 bases: TGTGCTAGTGCCCCTGGGTACAGGGGGGAGCAGTTCTTC. Translating gives CASAPGYRGEQFF. Variable domain in full (rest from reference TRBV12-5 and TRBJ2-1): DARVTQTPRHKVTEMGQEVTMRCQPILGHNTVFWYRQTMMQGLELLAYFRNRAPLDDSGMPKDRFSAEMPDATLATLKIQPSEPRDSAVYFCASAPGYRGEQFFGPGTRLTVL.

The rearrangement links TRBV9 to TRBJ2-7; 8 nucleotides line up with TRBD2. Germline V gives CDR1 SGDLS, CDR2 YYNGEE. V lost 3 bases, J lost 6 bases, and 11 bases stayed unmatched. The length of the CDR3 is 15 residues. The CDR3 sequence is CASSALSGGASEQYF. In DNA, the CDR3 is TGTGCCAGCAGCGCTCTGAGCGGGGGTGCAAGCGAGCAGTACTTC.

This clone was picked up one time. The V gene is TRBV6-1, the J gene TRBJ1-1; D perhaps matches TRBD1 (6 bases). There are 14 residues in the CDR3. From germline, CDR1 is MNHNS and CDR2 SASEGT. V was pared by 6 bases and J by 3 bases, with 14 bases between. This CDR3 is CASRGTFMDTEAFF. For the CDR3, the DNA is TGTGCCAGCAGAGGGACATTTATGGACACTGAAGCTTTCTTT.

This chain's CDR3 is CASMIYGSRYEQYF. The CDR3 DNA is TGTGCCAGCATGATTTATGGGTCCCGCTACGAGCAGTACTTC. V and J are TRBV13 and TRBJ2-7; D unresolved. The CDR3 totals 14 residues. The germline gives CDR1 PRHDT, CDR2 FYEKMQ (reference sequence). V lost 7 bases to trimming and J lost 3 bases, with 16 bases between them.

The chain couples TRBV10-3 to TRBJ2-5, with D tentatively TRBD2 (5 bases). The CDR3 runs 12 residues. Trimming cost V 8 bases and J 0 bases, with 7 bases left between them. Germline CDR1 is ENHRY and CDR2 is SYGVKD. The CDR3 bases are TGTGCCATCGCCGGGGACCAAGAGACCCAGTACTTC. This codes for CAIAGDQETQYF.

The J gene is TRBJ2-3, the V gene TRBV10-3; 14 nucleotides line up with TRBD2. CDR3 length equals 24 residues. The germline CDR1 and CDR2 sequences are ENHRY and SYGVKD. V was clipped by 8 bases and J by 4 bases; unmatched bases: 32. This CDR3 is CAIRGTSGSLPSLHPYPNSDTQYF. CDR3 DNA sequence: TGTGCCATCCGAGGGACTAGCGGGAGCCTCCCATCTTTACATCCTTACCCAAATTCAGATACGCAGTATTTT.

The chain joins TRBV5-6 to TRBJ2-7, with TRBD2 identical over 12 bases. Germline CDR1 reads SGHDT; CDR2 reads YYEEEE. V lost 3 bases to trimming and J lost 4 bases; unmatched junction nucleotides: 2. The CDR3 is 14 residues long. The CDR3 nucleotides read TGTGCCAGCAGCTCTCTAGCGGGAGGGTACGAGCAGTACTTC. The encoded protein is CASSSLAGGYEQYF.